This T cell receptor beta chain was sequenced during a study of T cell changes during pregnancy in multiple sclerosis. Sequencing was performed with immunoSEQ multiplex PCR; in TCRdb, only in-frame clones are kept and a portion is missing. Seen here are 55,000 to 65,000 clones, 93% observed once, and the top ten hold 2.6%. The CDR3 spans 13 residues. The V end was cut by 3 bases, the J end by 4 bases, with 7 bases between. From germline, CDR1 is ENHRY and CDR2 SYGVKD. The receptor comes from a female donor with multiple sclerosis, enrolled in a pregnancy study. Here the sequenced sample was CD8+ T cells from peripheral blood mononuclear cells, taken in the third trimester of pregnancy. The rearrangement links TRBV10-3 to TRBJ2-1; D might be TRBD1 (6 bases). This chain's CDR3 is CAISDRGYNEQFF. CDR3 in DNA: TGTGCCATCAGTGACAGGGGATACAATGAGCAGTTCTTC.